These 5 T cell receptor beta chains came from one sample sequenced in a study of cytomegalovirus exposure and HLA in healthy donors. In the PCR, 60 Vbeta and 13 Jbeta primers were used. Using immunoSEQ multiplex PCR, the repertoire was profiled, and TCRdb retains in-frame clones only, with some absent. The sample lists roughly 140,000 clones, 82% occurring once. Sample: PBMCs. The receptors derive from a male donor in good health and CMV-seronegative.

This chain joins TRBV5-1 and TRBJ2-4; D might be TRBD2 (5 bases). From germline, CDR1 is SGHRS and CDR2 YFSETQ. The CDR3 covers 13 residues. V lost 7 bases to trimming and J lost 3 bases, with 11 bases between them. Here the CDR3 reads CASGDAGKNIQYF. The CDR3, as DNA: TGCGCCAGCGGAGATGCGGGCAAAAACATTCAGTACTTC.

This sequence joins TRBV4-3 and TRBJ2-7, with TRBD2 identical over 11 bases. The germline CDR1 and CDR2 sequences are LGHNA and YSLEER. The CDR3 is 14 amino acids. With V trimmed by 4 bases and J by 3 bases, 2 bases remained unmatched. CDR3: CASSPGLAGYEQYF. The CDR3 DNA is TGCGCCAGCAGCCCTGGACTAGCGGGCTACGAGCAGTACTTC.

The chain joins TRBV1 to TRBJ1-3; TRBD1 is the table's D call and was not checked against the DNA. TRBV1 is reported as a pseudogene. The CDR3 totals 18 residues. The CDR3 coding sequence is TGCACCAGCAGCCAAGATGTCGCGGACAGGGACCGCTTAAACACCATATATTTT. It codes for CTSSQDVADRDRLNTIYF.

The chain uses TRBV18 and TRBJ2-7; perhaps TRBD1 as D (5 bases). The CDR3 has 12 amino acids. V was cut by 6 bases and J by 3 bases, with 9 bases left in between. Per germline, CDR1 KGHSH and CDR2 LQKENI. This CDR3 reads CASSGHLYEQYF. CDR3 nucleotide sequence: TGTGCCAGCTCCGGACACCTCTACGAGCAGTACTTC.

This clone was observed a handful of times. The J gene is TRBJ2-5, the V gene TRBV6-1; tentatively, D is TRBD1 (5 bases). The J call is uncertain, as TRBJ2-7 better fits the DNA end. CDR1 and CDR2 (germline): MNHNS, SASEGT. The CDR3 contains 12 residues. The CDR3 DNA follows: TGTGCCAGCGTCAGGGTAGGCTACGAGCAGTACTTC. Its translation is CASVRVGYEQYF.